This T cell receptor (beta chain) was recorded in a study of cytomegalovirus exposure and HLA in healthy donors. PCR used 60 Vbeta primers and 13 Jbeta primers. Profiling relied on immunoSEQ multiplex PCR, and the TCRdb table lists in-frame clones only, not all of them. Of about 190,000 clones in the sample, more than 65% were seen once. Trimming shortened V by 7 bases and J by 0 bases, and 16 bases separated the two germline ends. The CDR3 runs 16 residues. Germline V CDR1 and CDR2: SNHLY, FYNNEI. Points from the study as a whole: Cytomegalovirus status, reportedly, was diagnosed with high specificity and sensitivity by the classifier. The authors reported that TCR beta sequences could predict HLA-A and HLA-B alleles. These predictions were accurate for most subjects in the first cohort. As a later analysis showed, a missense DCLRE1C variant was linked to trimming of TCR beta V- and J-genes.

This clone came up a few times. Its antigen is as yet unknown. The chain couples TRBV2 to TRBJ2-1; possibly TRBD1 for D (6 bases). The receptor was derived from a young woman in good health and CMV-seronegative. Sequenced input: PBMCs. CDR3 residues: CASMERGMSSYNEQFF. The CDR3 DNA reads as TGTGCCAGCATGGAGAGGGGGATGAGCTCCTACAATGAGCAGTTCTTC.